The 4 T cell receptor beta chains given below trace back to one sample, sequenced in a study of early T cells in non-severe SARS-CoV-2 infection (dated by TCRdb to about 2021). Library creation used 5' RACE. Sequenced on a NextSeq 500. TCRdb ran its own pipeline on the public reads, namely fastp trimming at Q25 and MiXCR clone calling, and kept in-frame beta chains. A single entry per CDR3 protein holds the most common genes and DNA from its merged rows. The sample profile shows fewer than 25,000 distinct CDR3 sequences; about 3.7% of them were found once. Clones ranked in the top ten supply roughly 5.4% of the sample. Sequencing input: whole blood. Receptors originate from an adult who was a healthcare worker with PCR-confirmed SARS-CoV-2 infection or an uninfected control (not recorded which).

This clonotype was observed many times. The chain links TRBV4-2 to TRBJ2-7; D possibly corresponds to TRBD1 (6 bases). The germline gives CDR1 LGHNA, CDR2 YNFKEQ. V was cut by 3 bases and J by 6 bases, with 24 bases left in between. This CDR3 has 17 residues. The CDR3 DNA follows: TGTGCCAGCAGCCAGGGGCCCTACACAGGGTCCATGAGCGAGCAGTACTTC. Translated: CASSQGPYTGSMSEQYF.

This clonotype was recorded many times. The chain employs TRBV6-2 or TRBV6-3 and TRBJ2-7; D uncertain. CDR3 length: 11 residues. The germline V gene has CDR1 MNHEY and CDR2 SVGEGT. Trimming shortened V by 2 bases and J by 5 bases, and 4 bases separated the two germline ends. CDR3 protein: CASSYLDEQYF. As DNA, the CDR3 is TGTGCCAGCAGTTACCTCGACGAGCAGTACTTC.

The sample holds a few counts of this clonotype. The chain carries TRBV29-1 and TRBJ1-1; the D is unclear. The CDR3 sequence is 13 residues long. Germline assignment: CDR1 SQVTM and CDR2 ANQGSEA. The V and J ends lost 2 bases and 1 base respectively, with 8 bases between them. The CDR3 bases are TGCAGCGTTGAACCCCCAGGGAACACTGAAGCTTTCTTT. It translates to CSVEPPGNTEAFF.

This clonotype was counted many times. The chain uses TRBV20-1 and TRBJ2-7; D is undetermined. Trimming shortened V by 3 bases and J by 2 bases, and 8 bases separated the two germline ends. Germline assignment: CDR1 DFQATT and CDR2 SNEGSKA (reference sequence). The CDR3 is 12 residues long. CDR3 protein: CSARHSTYEQYF. CDR3 DNA sequence: TGCAGTGCTAGGCACAGTACCTACGAGCAGTACTTC.